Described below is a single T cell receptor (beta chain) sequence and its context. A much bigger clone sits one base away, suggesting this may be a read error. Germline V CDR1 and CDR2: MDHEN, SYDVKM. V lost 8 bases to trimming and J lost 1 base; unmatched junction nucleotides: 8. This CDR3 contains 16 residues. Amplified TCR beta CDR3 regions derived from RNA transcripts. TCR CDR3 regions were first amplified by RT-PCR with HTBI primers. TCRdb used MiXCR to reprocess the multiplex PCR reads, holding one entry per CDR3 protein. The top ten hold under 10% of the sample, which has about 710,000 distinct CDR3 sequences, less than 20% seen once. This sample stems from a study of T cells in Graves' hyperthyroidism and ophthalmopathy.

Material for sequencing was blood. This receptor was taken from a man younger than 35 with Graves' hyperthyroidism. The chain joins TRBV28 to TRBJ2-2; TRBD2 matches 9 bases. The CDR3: CASEGGRARNTGELFF. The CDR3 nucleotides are TGTGCCAGCGAGGGCGGGAGGGCCCGGAACACCGGGGAGCTGTTTTTT.